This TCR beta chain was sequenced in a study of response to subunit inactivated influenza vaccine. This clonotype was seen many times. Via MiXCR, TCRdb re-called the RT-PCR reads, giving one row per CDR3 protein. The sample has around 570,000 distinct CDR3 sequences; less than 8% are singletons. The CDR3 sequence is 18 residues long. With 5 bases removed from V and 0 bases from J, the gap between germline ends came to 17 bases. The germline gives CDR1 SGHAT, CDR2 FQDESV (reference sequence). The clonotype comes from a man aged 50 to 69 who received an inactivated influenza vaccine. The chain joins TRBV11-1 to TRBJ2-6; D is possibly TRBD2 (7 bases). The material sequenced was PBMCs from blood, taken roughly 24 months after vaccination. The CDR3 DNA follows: TGTGCCAGCAGCCCCAGTCGGGGGGCAAGCTCTGGGGCCAACGTCCTGACTTTC. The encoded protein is CASSPSRGASSGANVLTF.